This T cell receptor beta chain was sequenced during a study of T cells in Graves' hyperthyroidism and ophthalmopathy. There are 13 residues in the CDR3. In germline, CDR1 is LGHDT, CDR2 YNNKEL (reference sequence). The investigators amplified TCR beta CDR3 regions from RNA transcripts. First-round RT-PCR targeting the TCR CDR3 was performed with the HTBI primer set. Using its own MiXCR run on the multiplex PCR reads, TCRdb lists one record per CDR3 protein. The data hold about 400,000 distinct CDR3 sequences, with 12% to 15% observed a single time. This clonotype was found once. Antigen unknown. A single base separates this from a much larger clone, so it may be a read error. Hyperthyroidism was newly diagnosed in patients aged 18 to 65 (duration under 2 months). Points from the study as a whole: The model anticipated ophthalmopathy a median around 6 months pre-onset. Blood also showed most of the thyroid clonotypes that were expanded above 0.001.

The clonotype was recovered from a woman aged 18-29 years with Graves' hyperthyroidism. The chain is built from TRBV3-1 and TRBJ2-7; the D gene is possibly TRBD1 (6 bases). Sample: blood. The CDR3 spells CVSSVQGPYEQYF. The CDR3 region has the DNA TGTGTCAGCAGCGTACAGGGCCCCTACGAGCAGTACTTC.